What follows describes a single T cell receptor (beta chain). Its antigen is undetermined. TCRdb used MiXCR to reprocess the 5' RACE reads, holding one entry per CDR3 protein. In the table there are around 44,000 distinct CDR3 sequences, about 32% of which are singletons. CDR3 size: 17 residues. The germline V gene has CDR1 KGHSH and CDR2 LQKENI. V was clipped by 3 bases and J by 10 bases; unmatched bases: 12. General study results and limits: The larger-cohort validation was restricted to a single TCR beta V-J rearrangement rather than whole repertoires. Tumor memory CD4+ T cell TCR gene usage was found to cluster with blood and lymph node memory CD4+ cells and with lymph node naive CD4+ cells.

The chain combines TRBV18 with TRBJ2-1; 13 positions match TRBD2. The sequenced sample consisted of tumor-infiltrating memory CD4+ T cells sorted from the breast tumor. The subset: memory CD4+ T cells, CD4+CD45RO+CD25-. This clonotype was obtained from a female donor with breast cancer. CDR3 loop: CASSPVGSGLAGLEQFF. The CDR3 DNA reads as TGTGCCAGCTCACCGGTGGGGTCGGGACTAGCGGGATTGGAGCAGTTCTTC.